Listed below are T cell receptor beta chains from one sample, sequenced in a study of OX40 agonist ivuxolimab in advanced cancers. Produced via immunoSEQ multiplex PCR; TCRdb's table is partial and in-frame only. Of roughly 65,000 clones listed, around 88% are singletons. The input for sequencing was CD4+ or CD8+ T cells sorted from blood, taken in a trial of the OX40 agonist ivuxolimab. These receptors were obtained from an adult with an advanced solid tumor such as melanoma, head and neck, liver or kidney cancer. The CDR3 runs from the conserved cysteine through the conserved F or W. D genes are given only for firm matches. Size is omitted from some rows. Given values are once, few, many or a class for expanded clones.

d_gene	j_gene	v_gene	abundance	CDR3aa	CDR3nt
TRBD1	TRBJ2-2	TRBV18	-	CASSPGQGATGELFF	TGTGCCAGCTCCCCGGGACAGGGGGCCACCGGGGAGCTGTTTTTT
TRBD1	TRBJ2-3	TRBV5-1	-	CASRRDSSTDTQYF	TGCGCCAGCAGAAGGGACAGTAGCACAGATACGCAGTATTTT
-	TRBJ2-5	TRBV7-9	-	CASSLSYGAQETQYF	TGTGCCAGCAGCTTATCCTACGGGGCACAAGAGACCCAGTACTTC
-	TRBJ2-7	TRBV4-1	-	CASSPRQDYEQYF	TGCGCCAGCAGCCCACGACAGGACTACGAGCAGTACTTC
-	TRBJ1-3	TRBV11-2	few	CASSFQAGGGNTIYF	TGTGCCAGCAGCTTCCAGGCAGGCGGCGGAAACACCATATATTTT
-	TRBJ2-1	TRBV6-1	-	CASTRGREQFF	TGTGCCAGCACCCGGGGGCGGGAGCAGTTCTTC
TRBD1	TRBJ1-4	TRBV5-4	once	CASSWGQGEKLFF	TGTGCCAGCAGCTGGGGACAGGGCGAAAAACTGTTTTTT
-	TRBJ1-5	TRBV10-2	-	CASRGKCVRTQPNQPQHF	TGCGCCAGCAGGGGTAAGTGTGTCCGGACACAACCTAATCAGCCCCAGCATTTT
TRBD2	TRBJ2-7	TRBV11-2	-	CASSFSGGDYEQYF	TGTGCCAGCAGCTTTAGCGGGGGTGATTACGAGCAGTACTTC
-	TRBJ1-3	TRBV6-1	-	CASSEDSGNTIYF	TGTGCCAGCAGTGAGGATTCTGGAAACACCATATATTTT
TRBD2	TRBJ2-2	TRBV11-1	-	CASSFGLAGGSTGELFF	TGTGCCAGCAGCTTCGGACTAGCGGGAGGGTCCACCGGGGAGCTGTTTTTT
-	TRBJ2-3	TRBV19	-	CASSAFKTDTQYF	TGTGCCAGTAGTGCATTCAAGACAGATACGCAGTATTTT
-	TRBJ1-2	TRBV10-3	-	CAISDPNRDYGYTF	TGTGCCATCAGTGACCCGAACAGGGACTATGGCTACACCTTC
TRBD2	TRBJ2-3	TRBV10-3	-	CAISLAGGRDTQYF	TGTGCCATCAGTCTAGCGGGAGGACGAGATACGCAGTATTTT
-	TRBJ2-7	TRBV9	-	CASSATTVGNEQYF	TGTGCCAGCAGCGCCACGACAGTTGGTAACGAGCAGTACTTC
-	TRBJ2-7	TRBV9	-	CASSARDSSYEQYF	TGTGCCAGCAGCGCCCGGGACTCTTCCTACGAGCAGTACTTC
TRBD1	TRBJ2-3	TRBV6-6	once	CASSPGQGADTQYF	TGTGCCAGCAGTCCTGGACAGGGGGCAGATACGCAGTATTTT
-	TRBJ2-7	TRBV9	-	CASSVEVGGTYEQYF	TGTGCCAGCAGCGTAGAGGTGGGAGGTACCTACGAGCAGTACTTC
TRBD1	TRBJ2-7	TRBV6-5	-	CASSLSGQSGEQYF	TGTGCCAGCAGTCTCTCGGGACAGTCCGGCGAGCAGTACTTC
TRBD1	TRBJ2-1	TRBV5-1	-	CASSSSPGQGYNEQFF	TGCGCCAGCAGCTCCTCTCCGGGACAGGGCTACAATGAGCAGTTCTTC
-	TRBJ2-5	TRBV11-2	-	CASSLMAETQYF	TGTGCCAGCAGCTTAATGGCAGAGACCCAGTACTTC
TRBD1	TRBJ2-3	TRBV18	few	CASSPTGARPDTQYF	TGTGCCAGCTCACCCACAGGGGCCCGCCCAGATACGCAGTATTTT
TRBD1	TRBJ1-4	TRBV28	-	CASSLGGTGEGKLFF	TGTGCCAGCAGCCTTGGGGGGACAGGGGAAGGAAAACTGTTTTTT
TRBD2	TRBJ2-1	TRBV18	-	CASSSPRGEYYEQFF	TGTGCCAGCTCAAGTCCACGGGGGGAATACTATGAGCAGTTCTTC
-	TRBJ2-7	TRBV2	-	CASSPVGGLRGEQYF	TGTGCCAGCAGCCCCGTCGGTGGTCTCCGCGGCGAGCAGTACTTC
-	TRBJ1-1	TRBV5-4	once	CASSAEVTGDTEAFF	TGTGCCAGCAGCGCCGAAGTCACCGGCGACACTGAAGCTTTCTTT
TRBD2	TRBJ2-5	TRBV27	-	CASSFSGGGDQETQYF	TGTGCCAGCAGTTTCAGTGGCGGGGGGGATCAAGAGACCCAGTACTTC
-	TRBJ2-2	TRBV5-6	-	CASSSPRRSGELFF	TGTGCCAGCAGCTCCCCCCGTAGGTCCGGGGAGCTGTTTTTT
-	TRBJ2-1	TRBV9	-	CASSVGPGRSISSSYNEQFF	TGTGCCAGCAGCGTAGGCCCCGGGAGAAGTATCTCTAGCTCCTACAATGAGCAGTTCTTC
-	TRBJ2-5	TRBV18	-	CASSPTSFEETQYF	TGTGCCAGCTCACCGACTAGTTTCGAAGAGACCCAGTACTTC
-	TRBJ1-3	TRBV19	-	CATQPPSGNTIYF	TGTGCTACACAACCCCCTTCTGGAAACACCATATATTTT
-	TRBJ2-7	TRBV9	-	CASSVDPLGGSYEQYF	TGTGCCAGCAGCGTAGATCCACTAGGAGGCAGCTACGAGCAGTACTTC
-	TRBJ1-1	TRBV4-1	-	CASSQEKGVTEAFF	TGCGCCAGCAGCCAAGAGAAGGGAGTAACTGAAGCTTTCTTT
TRBD2	TRBJ2-7	TRBV30	-	CLARGLAGAPNYEQYF	TGTCTAGCCAGAGGACTAGCGGGAGCCCCCAACTACGAGCAGTACTTC
-	TRBJ1-3	TRBV18	-	CASSPLEHPGGNTIYF	TGTGCCAGCTCACCCCTCGAGCACCCGGGAGGAAACACCATATATTTT
-	TRBJ1-5	TRBV27	-	CASSLLGPRQEPISNQPQHF	TGTGCCAGCAGTTTATTAGGGCCGAGACAGGAACCTATTAGCAATCAGCCCCAGCATTTT
TRBD2	TRBJ2-7	TRBV10-3	-	CAIGQRGSYEQYF	TGTGCCATCGGCCAGCGGGGCTCCTACGAGCAGTACTTC
-	TRBJ2-4	TRBV5-4	-	CASSSRTENIQYF	TGTGCCAGCAGCTCGAGGACAGAAAACATTCAGTACTTC
TRBD2	TRBJ2-7	TRBV9	-	CASSVNSRRGGHYEQYF	TGTGCCAGCAGCGTAAACTCTCGGCGGGGGGGACATTACGAGCAGTACTTC
-	TRBJ2-3	TRBV6-6	once	CASKSPADTQYF	TGTGCCAGCAAGTCCCCGGCAGATACGCAGTATTTT
-	TRBJ1-3	TRBV9	-	CASSVVGELSGNTIYF	TGTGCCAGCAGCGTAGTAGGAGAACTTTCTGGAAACACCATATATTTT
-	TRBJ1-3	TRBV6-5	once	CASGRTEASGNTIYF	TGTGCCAGCGGGAGAACGGAGGCCTCTGGAAACACCATATATTTT
TRBD2	TRBJ2-2	TRBV9	-	CASSSPTGTSGGAGQAGELFF	TGTGCCAGCAGCTCACCGACCGGGACTAGCGGGGGGGCTGGGCAAGCCGGGGAGCTGTTTTTT
TRBD1	TRBJ2-3	TRBV27	-	CASSLSGTGRSFADTQYF	TGTGCCAGCAGTTTGTCTGGGACAGGGAGGTCGTTTGCAGATACGCAGTATTTT
-	TRBJ2-7	TRBV5-5	-	CASSWGGDTSYEQYF	TGTGCCAGCAGCTGGGGCGGGGATACCTCCTACGAGCAGTACTTC
-	TRBJ1-1	TRBV7-6	-	CASSLVPGVESNTEAFF	TGTGCCAGCAGCTTAGTTCCAGGGGTAGAGAGTAACACTGAAGCTTTCTTT
-	TRBJ2-1	TRBV30	-	CAWSRGPVPSYNEQFF	TGTGCCTGGAGTAGGGGACCTGTACCCTCCTACAATGAGCAGTTCTTC
TRBD2	TRBJ2-2	TRBV4-2	-	CASSQAGGPFGELFF	TGTGCCAGCAGCCAAGCGGGAGGGCCTTTCGGGGAGCTGTTTTTT
TRBD1	TRBJ1-1	TRBV7-9	-	CASRPGQGDTEAFF	TGTGCCAGCAGACCCGGACAGGGGGACACTGAAGCTTTCTTT
TRBD1	TRBJ1-1	TRBV4-3	-	CASSQAPTGGTEAFF	TGCGCCAGCAGCCAAGCCCCGACAGGGGGGACTGAAGCTTTCTTT
-	TRBJ1-1	TRBV5-1	-	CASRTRDLSNTEAFF	TGCGCCAGCCGGACCCGGGACCTATCGAACACTGAAGCTTTCTTT
-	TRBJ1-4	TRBV7-8	-	CASSLGRVGEKLFF	TGTGCCAGCAGCTTAGGCAGGGTCGGTGAAAAACTGTTTTTT
-	TRBJ2-3	TRBV27	-	CASSLLGGTQYF	TGTGCCAGCAGTTTACTGGGGGGAACGCAGTATTTT
TRBD2	TRBJ2-5	TRBV18	-	CASSRVGLAEETQYF	TGTGCCAGCTCACGAGTAGGGCTAGCGGAAGAGACCCAGTACTTC
-	TRBJ2-1	TRBV21-1	-	CASSKGQGRARPSMGEQFF	TGTGCCAGCAGCAAAGGACAGGGAAGGGCCCGGCCATCCATGGGTGAGCAGTTCTTC
-	TRBJ1-6	TRBV13	-	CASSARNRDTFSPLHF	TGTGCCAGCAGCGCCCGCAACCGGGACACCTTTTCACCCCTCCACTTT
TRBD1	TRBJ2-7	TRBV2	-	CASSYPGQGRVSYEQYF	TGTGCCAGCAGTTACCCGGGACAGGGAAGGGTCTCCTACGAGCAGTACTTC
TRBD1	TRBJ2-2	TRBV7-3	-	CASSTGTGVTGELFF	TGTGCCAGCAGCACCGGGACAGGGGTCACCGGGGAGCTGTTTTTT
TRBD1	TRBJ1-4	TRBV6-6	-	CASSQRDRVFF	TGTGCCAGCAGTCAACGGGACAGGGTGTTTTTT